This entry lists 9 T cell receptor beta chains sequenced from one sample in a study of T cell responses to AZD1222 COVID-19 vaccine. Repertoires were generated with immunoSEQ multiplex PCR, while TCRdb's copy carries only in-frame clones and drops some. Counted here are over 75,000 clones, around 91% occurring once; the ten biggest clones make up about 2.5%. The source was peripheral blood, collected 28 days after the second AZD1222 dose. The receptors shown here come from an adult who received the AZD1222 COVID-19 vaccine.

This clone was detected only a few times. This chain links TRBV12-3 or TRBV12-4 with TRBJ1-2; the D is unclear. The CDR3 extends over 13 amino acids. V lost 0 bases and J lost 7, with 9 bases in between. In DNA, the CDR3 is TGTGCCAGCAGTTTAGCTGACCGCGCTGGCTACACCTTC. Protein: CASSLADRAGYTF.

The CDR3 sequence is CASSDGQPGANVLTF. For the CDR3, the DNA is TGTGCCAGCAGTGATGGGCAGCCCGGGGCCAACGTCCTGACTTTC. The V and J genes are TRBV2 and TRBJ2-6; D gene unclear. Germline assignment: CDR1 SNHLY and CDR2 FYNNEI. The CDR3 has 15 residues. V lost 3 bases, J lost 4 bases, and 10 bases lay in between.

This clone has just one count. The chain recombines TRBV19 with TRBJ1-1, with no clear D. Germline V CDR1 and CDR2: LNHDA, SQIVND (reference sequence). This CDR3 has 12 amino acids. V lost 4 bases and J 5 bases, leaving 8 bases between the germline ends. The CDR3 DNA reads as TGTGCCAGTAGTAGATCGGGAACTGAAGCTTTCTTT. As protein: CASSRSGTEAFF.

The chain joins TRBV19 to TRBJ2-3; TRBD2 is a possible D gene (7 bases). Trimming took off 7 bases at V and 0 bases at J, with 20 bases between the two ends. In germline, CDR1 is LNHDA, CDR2 SQIVND (reference sequence). The CDR3 length is 17 residues. CDR3: CASKAGYSGGSTDTQYF. DNA for the CDR3: TGTGCCAGTAAAGCGGGCTACTCGGGGGGCAGCACAGATACGCAGTATTTT. The full variable domain, rest sourced from reference TRBV19 and TRBJ2-3, is DGGITQSPKYLFRKEGQNVTLSCEQNLNHDAMYWYRQDPGQGLRLIYYSQIVNDFQKGDIAEGYSVSREKKESFPLTVTSAQKNPTAFYLCASKAGYSGGSTDTQYFGPGTRLTVL.

This rearrangement joins TRBV5-4 to TRBJ2-2; 8 nucleotides line up with TRBD2. V lost 0 bases to trimming and J lost 5 bases; unmatched junction nucleotides: 6. Germline V lookup: CDR1 SGHNT, CDR2 YYREEE (reference sequence). The CDR3 has 16 residues. In DNA, the CDR3 is TGTGCCAGCAGCTTGGCGGGACTAGGAAGAACCGGGGAGCTGTTTTTT. Its translation: CASSLAGLGRTGELFF.

The rearrangement uses TRBV30 and TRBJ1-2; 9 bases are shared with TRBD1. V lost 1 base and J lost 2; bases outside the gene matches: 11. The germline V gene has CDR1 GTSNPN and CDR2 SVGIG (reference sequence). This CDR3 spans 17 amino acids. CDR3 residues: CAWSATPGQGSNYGYTF. The CDR3 DNA is TGTGCCTGGAGTGCCACTCCGGGACAGGGATCGAACTATGGCTACACCTTC. Full variable domain (remainder filled in from reference TRBV30 and TRBJ1-2): SQTIHQWPATLVQPVGSPLSLECTVEGTSNPNLYWYRQAAGRGLQLLFYSVGIGQISSEVPQNLSASRPQDRQFILSSKKLLLSDSGFYLCAWSATPGQGSNYGYTFGSGTRLTVV.

The chain carries TRBV2 and TRBJ1-2; D possibly corresponds to TRBD1 (5 bases). CDR3 length: 13 residues. Germline V gene sequence: CDR1 SNHLY, CDR2 FYNNEI. Trimming took off 7 bases at V and 8 bases at J, with 17 bases between the two ends. The CDR3 DNA is TGTGCCAGCACGGGCACGGGGGAGTGGGGCTACACCTTC. This translates into CASTGTGEWGYTF.

The rearrangement links TRBV10-1 to TRBJ2-3, with unresolved D. The CDR3 is 16 amino acids. Germline V lookup: CDR1 WNHNN, CDR2 SYGVQD (reference sequence). V lost 3 bases, J lost 0 bases, and 13 bases lay in between. CDR3 residues: CASSDLGPPSTDTQYF. The CDR3 nucleotides read TGCGCCAGCAGTGACTTAGGACCTCCTAGCACAGATACGCAGTATTTT.

V gene TRBV6-5 combines with J gene TRBJ1-6; the D gene is possibly TRBD1 (5 bases). V was pared by 4 bases and J by 5 bases, with 9 bases between. The CDR3 is 14 amino acids. Germline V gene data show CDR1 as MNHEY and CDR2 as SVGAGI. The CDR3, as DNA: TGTGCCAGCAGTTTGGGACTGAATAATTCACCCCTCCACTTT. This translates into CASSLGLNNSPLHF.